This paragraph covers one T cell receptor beta chain sequence. The trim removed 1 base at V and 6 bases at J, leaving 3 bases unmatched. This CDR3 has 13 amino acids. Germline CDR1 is SGHRS and CDR2 is YFSETQ. This record belongs to a study of blood T cell repertoires in COVID-19. Study details: COVID-19 samples, acute and convalescent, were from the United States, Italy and Spain. PBMCs, B-cell-depleted T cells, or T cells were the source of the cDNA or gDNA that made up the material.

Authors' methods: Amplification with reference gene primers provided the estimates of nucleated cell counts. Assay: immunoSEQ multiplex PCR; the TCRdb copy retains only in-frame clones and omits some. The V and J calls and the clone size are those of that table, but D and trimming were determined from the DNA. The sample has 55,000 or so clones; about nine tenths are singletons. The sample comprised peripheral blood. This sequence joins TRBV5-1 and TRBJ1-1, with 7 nucleotides matching TRBD1. This receptor was taken from a man aged 40-49 years with acute or convalescent COVID-19. CDR3 bases: TGCGCCAGCAGCTTGAACCAGGGGGCTGAAGCTTTCTTT. This sequence encodes CASSLNQGAEAFF.